These 27 T cell receptor beta chains originate from one sample sequenced in a study of stem cell transplantation in POMP-related autoinflammatory disease. Generated by immunoSEQ multiplex PCR, the TCRdb table keeps only in-frame clones and is missing some. The sample lists about 1,300 clones; more than 80% were seen once. Sequenced here: CD4+ follicular helper T cells (Tfh) from PBMCs, sampled before stem cell transplantation. The receptors come from a human donor with POMP-related autoinflammation and immune dysregulation (PRAID).

The CDR3 is CATSRGRGQQPQHF. CDR3 DNA: TGTGCCACCAGCAGAGGCAGGGGGCAACAGCCCCAGCATTTT. The chain uses TRBV15 and TRBJ1-5; 8 positions agree with TRBD1. The CDR3 has 14 amino acids. CDR1 is LNHNV and CDR2 is YYDKDF in the germline V gene (reference sequence). The J segment lost 7 bases and the V segment lost 1 base, leaving 3 bases of the junction unmatched.

The chain is built from TRBV6-6 and TRBJ1-3, with a possible D match to TRBD1 (6 bases). Trimming took off 5 bases at V and 6 bases at J, with 14 bases between the two ends. Germline values: CDR1 MNHNY, CDR2 SVGAGI (reference sequence). The CDR3 length is 14 residues. Here the CDR3 DNA reads TGTGCCAGCAGTCGTCCAGGGGAAGAAAACACCATATATTTT. This encodes CASSRPGEENTIYF.

The genes are TRBV7-2 and TRBJ1-2; D is unresolved. V was clipped by 2 bases and J by 4 bases, with 8 bases between them. CDR3 size: 13 residues. CDR1 is SGHTA, CDR2 FQGNSA, per germline. The chain's CDR3 is CASSLQQFYGYTF. The CDR3 DNA reads TGTGCCAGCAGCTTACAACAGTTCTATGGCTACACCTTC.

The chain uses TRBV19 and TRBJ2-7, with a tentative D call TRBD1 (8 bases). The V end was cut by 2 bases, the J end by 3 bases, with 20 bases between. CDR1 LNHDA and CDR2 SQIVND come from the germline V gene (reference sequence). The CDR3 sequence is 17 residues long. The chain's CDR3 is CASSIRYRTGRVYEQYF. CDR3 DNA: TGTGCCAGTAGTATAAGGTACCGGACAGGGAGGGTCTACGAGCAGTACTTC.

The chain uses TRBV6-5 and TRBJ1-4; the D gene is possibly TRBD1 (5 bases). Per germline, CDR1 MNHEY and CDR2 SVGAGI. The V end was cut by 0 bases, the J end by 8 bases, with 16 bases between. This CDR3 comprises 16 residues. CDR3 sequence reads: CASSYSSGLRGEKLFF. CDR3 nucleotides: TGTGCCAGCAGTTACTCGTCAGGGTTGAGAGGAGAAAAACTGTTTTTT.

Written as DNA, the CDR3 is TGTGCCAGTAGTATGAGAAAGGCAGGGAGAGGCAGAAGTCAAGAGACCCAGTACTTC. Translated: CASSMRKAGRGRSQETQYF. The V and J genes are TRBV19 and TRBJ2-5; D may be TRBD1 or TRBD2 (5 bases each). V was trimmed by 3 bases and J by 2 bases, leaving 25 bases between them. Per germline, CDR1 LNHDA and CDR2 SQIVND (reference sequence). This CDR3 has 19 amino acids.

This clone appeared once. The gene calls are TRBV28 and TRBJ2-6, with 7 bases fitting TRBD1. The germline gives CDR1 MDHEN, CDR2 SYDVKM. The CDR3 length is 19 residues. V gave up 3 bases and J gave up 0 bases; unmatched junction bases: 11. Written as DNA, the CDR3 is TGTGCCAGCAGTTTGGCAGGCTTGACAGGGAGCTCTGGGGCCAACGTCCTGACTTTC. Protein product: CASSLAGLTGSSGANVLTF.

V usage is TRBV11-1 and J usage is TRBJ2-3; D gene unclear. Trimming took 1 base from V and 3 from J, leaving 2 bases between them. CDR1 and CDR2 (germline): SGHAT, FQDESV (reference sequence). The CDR3 covers 12 residues. CDR3 nucleotide sequence: TGTGCCAGCAGCTTAGAAACAGATACGCAGTATTTT. Encoded protein: CASSLETDTQYF.

This chain joins TRBV14 and TRBJ2-7; 7 positions match TRBD2. With 3 bases clipped from V and 5 bases from J, the junction kept 7 bases outside the gene matches. This CDR3 comprises 14 residues. Germline V CDR1 and CDR2: SGHDN, FVKESK. This CDR3 is CASSQGGRWNEQYF. In nucleotides, the CDR3 is TGTGCCAGCAGCCAGGGGGGGAGATGGAACGAGCAGTACTTC.

V gene TRBV30 combines with J gene TRBJ1-5; D might be TRBD1 (5 bases). V lost 3 bases and J 5 bases, leaving 32 bases between the germline ends. Germline V gene lookup returns CDR1 GTSNPN and CDR2 SVGIG (reference sequence). The CDR3 has 20 residues. CDR3 nucleotides: TGTGCCTGGAGCCTGGGCGGGGGACGGCGGCTCTGGCGGGTGGATCAGCCCCAGCATTTT. The encoded protein is CAWSLGGGRRLWRVDQPQHF.

The gene calls are TRBV27 and TRBJ2-5, with 9 bases lining up with TRBD1. The CDR3 is 15 residues long. Germline values: CDR1 MNHEY, CDR2 SMNVEV (reference sequence). After removal of 7 bases from V and 3 bases from J, the junction contained 9 bases not matched to a gene. The DNA for the CDR3 is TGTGCCAGCAAGAGATCACAGGGGGCGGAAGAGACCCAGTACTTC. It is translated as CASKRSQGAEETQYF.

The V gene is TRBV7-9, the J gene TRBJ2-1; 7 nucleotides agree with TRBD2. With V trimmed by 7 bases and J by 4 bases, 4 bases remained unmatched. This CDR3 region has 13 residues. Germline V CDR1 and CDR2: SEHNR, FQNEAQ (reference sequence). The CDR3 region is CASTRAGYNEQFF. In nucleotides, the CDR3 is TGTGCCAGCACACGAGCGGGATACAATGAGCAGTTCTTC.

The chain joins TRBV6-6 to TRBJ1-4; D is undetermined. Between the trimmed V and J ends, which lost 2 bases and 3 bases, there was a span of 13 bases. There are 16 residues in the CDR3. CDR1 MNHNY and CDR2 SVGAGI come from the germline V gene (reference sequence). CDR3 residues: CASSYEALLSNEKLFF. The CDR3 DNA reads TGTGCCAGCAGTTACGAGGCGCTGTTATCTAATGAAAAACTGTTTTTT.

The CDR3 nucleotides read TGTGCCACCAGCACTACAGGGGGGGGTAATTCACCCCTCCACTTT. Translation: CATSTTGGGNSPLHF. The V call is TRBV15, the J call TRBJ1-6, with 8 nucleotides matching TRBD1. The CDR3 is 15 residues long. Unmatched junction bases numbered 5, after V lost 4 bases and J lost 6 bases. The germline gives CDR1 LNHNV, CDR2 YYDKDF (reference sequence).

This clone has a single count. The V gene is TRBV9, the J gene TRBJ2-7, with 7 positions matching TRBD2. The CDR3 extends over 16 amino acids. J gave up 7 bases and V 0 bases, and 13 bases lay outside the gene matches. Germline V CDR1 and CDR2: SGDLS, YYNGEE. CDR3 amino acids: CASSVVKAGTLFEQYF. The CDR3 DNA reads TGTGCCAGCAGCGTAGTTAAAGCGGGGACTCTTTTTGAGCAGTACTTC.

CDR3 loop: CSAARLAGGPGETQYF. The CDR3 DNA reads TGCAGCGCCGCAAGACTAGCGGGAGGGCCAGGAGAGACCCAGTACTTC. The rearrangement uses TRBV29-1 and TRBJ2-5; 14 bases match TRBD2. CDR3 size: 16 residues. Germline-derived CDR1 and CDR2 are SQVTM and ANQGSEA. Unmatched junction bases numbered 11, after V lost 7 bases and J lost 4 bases. Complete variable domain (other parts from reference TRBV29-1 and TRBJ2-5): SAVISQKPSRDICQRGTSLTIQCQVDSQVTMMFWYRQQPGQSLTLIATANQGSEATYESGFVIDKFPISRPNLTFSTLTVSNMSPEDSSIYLCSAARLAGGPGETQYFGPGTRLLVL.

This chain uses TRBV11-2 with TRBJ2-1; D possibly uses TRBD1 or TRBD2 (7 bases each). V lost 8 bases and J 11 bases, leaving 16 bases between the germline ends. CDR3 length: 12 amino acids. CDR1 SGHAT and CDR2 FQNNGV come from the germline V gene. Here the CDR3 DNA reads TGTGCCAGCGGACTAGGGGGCCAGAAGCAGTTCTTC. This encodes CASGLGGQKQFF.

CDR3 nucleotide sequence: TGTGCCAGCAGTGGAGACAGTTATCAGCCCCAGCATTTT. Protein: CASSGDSYQPQHF. This chain connects TRBV2 to TRBJ1-5, with D possibly TRBD1 on 5 matching bases. Trimming removed 4 bases at V and 5 bases at J, with 9 bases between. From germline, CDR1 is SNHLY and CDR2 FYNNEI. The CDR3 totals 13 residues.

The chain is built from TRBV7-8 and TRBJ2-4; D is unresolved. The V gene lost 5 bases and the J gene lost 0 bases, with 8 bases spanning the gap. The CDR3 contains 14 residues. Germline CDR1 reads SGHVS; CDR2 reads FQNEAQ. CDR3 DNA: TGTGCCAGCAGCGCGGACCTAGCCAAAAACATTCAGTACTTC. The encoded protein is CASSADLAKNIQYF.

The genes are TRBV7-9 and TRBJ2-3; maybe TRBD1 (5 bases). Germline V CDR1 and CDR2: SEHNR, FQNEAQ (reference sequence). The CDR3 contains 13 residues. V was shortened by 3 bases and J by 1 base, with 5 bases between the two germline ends. For the CDR3, the DNA is TGTGCCAGCAGCTTGACAGGCACAGATACGCAGTATTTT. This codes for CASSLTGTDTQYF.

CDR3 nucleotides: TGTGCCAGCAGCTTACGACAGGGTGACGGTGAAGCTTTCTTT. Amino acid sequence: CASSLRQGDGEAFF. The rearrangement joins TRBV7-9 to TRBJ1-1; 7 bases map to TRBD1. CDR1 and CDR2 from the germline V gene are SEHNR and FQNEAQ (reference sequence). J was trimmed by 7 bases and V by 2 bases; bases with no gene match: 7. The CDR3 runs 14 residues.

CDR3 in DNA: TGTGCCAGCACTCTACCCGGGCCTGAGCAGTTCTTC. Protein sequence: CASTLPGPEQFF. The V and J genes are TRBV6-6 and TRBJ2-1; D is unclear. CDR1 and CDR2 from the germline V gene are MNHNY and SVGAGI (reference sequence). The length of the CDR3 is 12 residues. Trimming removed 7 bases at V and 9 bases at J, with 13 bases between.

This chain uses TRBV5-1 with TRBJ2-5; 12 nucleotides line up with TRBD2. This CDR3 is 16 amino acids long. Germline V lookup: CDR1 SGHRS, CDR2 YFSETQ. V shed 1 base, J shed 1 base, and the junction held 2 bases outside the gene matches. The CDR3 reads CASSLRLAGAQETQYF. CDR3 DNA: TGCGCCAGCAGCTTGCGACTAGCGGGGGCCCAAGAGACCCAGTACTTC. The full variable domain, completed using reference TRBV5-1 and TRBJ2-5, is KAGVTQTPRYLIKTRGQQVTLSCSPISGHRSVSWYQQTPGQGLQFLFEYFSETQRNKGNFPGRFSGRQFSNSRSEMNVSTLELGDSALYLCASSLRLAGAQETQYFGPGTRLLVL.

The chain carries TRBV5-6 and TRBJ1-4; D is uncertain. Trimming stripped 4 bases from V and 3 bases from J, with 13 bases between. The CDR3 covers 15 residues. Germline CDR1 and CDR2: SGHDT and YYEEEE. The DNA of the CDR3 is TGTGCCAGCAGCAGAGGAGGTCTGTCTAATGAAAAACTGTTTTTT. Translation gives CASSRGGLSNEKLFF.

The chain uses TRBV5-5 and TRBJ1-1; TRBD1 matches 10 bases. CDR1 SGHKS and CDR2 YYEKEE come from the germline V gene (reference sequence). CDR3 length equals 13 residues. The junction had 5 bases not matched to a gene; V was cut back by 0 bases and J by 12 bases. CDR3 amino acids: CASSLGGQGGTFF. The CDR3 coding sequence is TGTGCCAGCAGCTTGGGCGGACAGGGGGGGACTTTCTTT.

The chain uses TRBV27 and TRBJ1-1, with D perhaps matching TRBD1 (6 bases). CDR1 MNHEY and CDR2 SMNVEV come from the germline V gene (reference sequence). V was pared by 0 bases and J by 1 base, with 9 bases between. The CDR3 is 15 residues long. CDR3 in amino acids: CASSLSRQANTEAFF. CDR3 coding DNA: TGTGCCAGCAGTTTATCGCGACAGGCGAACACTGAAGCTTTCTTT.

The chain couples TRBV9 to TRBJ2-1, with TRBD1 identical over 7 bases. This CDR3 is built from 18 residues. V was clipped by 3 bases and J by 0 bases; unmatched bases: 12. Per germline, CDR1 SGDLS and CDR2 YYNGEE. CDR3 protein: CASSERGQLPSSYNEQFF. CDR3 nucleotides: TGTGCCAGCAGCGAGAGGGGGCAGCTTCCTAGCTCCTACAATGAGCAGTTCTTC.